One T cell receptor beta chain is described in this entry. Its antigen is undetermined. This entry is derived from a study of Ad26.COV2.S vaccination and SARS-CoV-2 variants. Across the whole study: Among those in the COV1001 Ad26.COV2.S trial arm was the donor. Donor got 5x10^10 or 1x10^11 viral particles of Ad26.COV2.S. Study conclusions and caveats: Considerable breadth of spike-specific CD8+ and CD4+ T cell responses has reportedly been documented following vaccination.

The CDR3 covers 14 residues. Looked up from germline, CDR1 is SGHNT and CDR2 is YYREEE (reference sequence). Trimming cost V 2 bases and J 6 bases, with 12 bases left between them. The treatment was: 15 to 20 received Ad26.COV2.S at low or high dose, single or two shots; about 5 received placebo; per-sample allocation not given. Sampling was performed 63 days after the first vaccine or placebo injection. Donation came from an adult in Boston who was aged 18-55 years. The protocol was immunoSEQ multiplex PCR, while the TCRdb copy is restricted to in-frame clones and leaves out a portion. The table shows some 370,000 clones, with under 90% occurring only once.

The rearrangement joins TRBV5-4 to TRBJ1-3; the D gene is possibly TRBD1 (5 bases). Material: peripheral blood, obtained in a trial of Ad26.COV2.S vaccine versus placebo. The sequence was obtained from a person between 18 and 65 years old who received the Ad26.COV2.S COVID-19 vaccine or a placebo. CDR3 in amino acids: CASSLGREENTIYF. In DNA, the CDR3 is TGTGCCAGCAGCTTAGGCAGGGAGGAAAACACCATATATTTT.